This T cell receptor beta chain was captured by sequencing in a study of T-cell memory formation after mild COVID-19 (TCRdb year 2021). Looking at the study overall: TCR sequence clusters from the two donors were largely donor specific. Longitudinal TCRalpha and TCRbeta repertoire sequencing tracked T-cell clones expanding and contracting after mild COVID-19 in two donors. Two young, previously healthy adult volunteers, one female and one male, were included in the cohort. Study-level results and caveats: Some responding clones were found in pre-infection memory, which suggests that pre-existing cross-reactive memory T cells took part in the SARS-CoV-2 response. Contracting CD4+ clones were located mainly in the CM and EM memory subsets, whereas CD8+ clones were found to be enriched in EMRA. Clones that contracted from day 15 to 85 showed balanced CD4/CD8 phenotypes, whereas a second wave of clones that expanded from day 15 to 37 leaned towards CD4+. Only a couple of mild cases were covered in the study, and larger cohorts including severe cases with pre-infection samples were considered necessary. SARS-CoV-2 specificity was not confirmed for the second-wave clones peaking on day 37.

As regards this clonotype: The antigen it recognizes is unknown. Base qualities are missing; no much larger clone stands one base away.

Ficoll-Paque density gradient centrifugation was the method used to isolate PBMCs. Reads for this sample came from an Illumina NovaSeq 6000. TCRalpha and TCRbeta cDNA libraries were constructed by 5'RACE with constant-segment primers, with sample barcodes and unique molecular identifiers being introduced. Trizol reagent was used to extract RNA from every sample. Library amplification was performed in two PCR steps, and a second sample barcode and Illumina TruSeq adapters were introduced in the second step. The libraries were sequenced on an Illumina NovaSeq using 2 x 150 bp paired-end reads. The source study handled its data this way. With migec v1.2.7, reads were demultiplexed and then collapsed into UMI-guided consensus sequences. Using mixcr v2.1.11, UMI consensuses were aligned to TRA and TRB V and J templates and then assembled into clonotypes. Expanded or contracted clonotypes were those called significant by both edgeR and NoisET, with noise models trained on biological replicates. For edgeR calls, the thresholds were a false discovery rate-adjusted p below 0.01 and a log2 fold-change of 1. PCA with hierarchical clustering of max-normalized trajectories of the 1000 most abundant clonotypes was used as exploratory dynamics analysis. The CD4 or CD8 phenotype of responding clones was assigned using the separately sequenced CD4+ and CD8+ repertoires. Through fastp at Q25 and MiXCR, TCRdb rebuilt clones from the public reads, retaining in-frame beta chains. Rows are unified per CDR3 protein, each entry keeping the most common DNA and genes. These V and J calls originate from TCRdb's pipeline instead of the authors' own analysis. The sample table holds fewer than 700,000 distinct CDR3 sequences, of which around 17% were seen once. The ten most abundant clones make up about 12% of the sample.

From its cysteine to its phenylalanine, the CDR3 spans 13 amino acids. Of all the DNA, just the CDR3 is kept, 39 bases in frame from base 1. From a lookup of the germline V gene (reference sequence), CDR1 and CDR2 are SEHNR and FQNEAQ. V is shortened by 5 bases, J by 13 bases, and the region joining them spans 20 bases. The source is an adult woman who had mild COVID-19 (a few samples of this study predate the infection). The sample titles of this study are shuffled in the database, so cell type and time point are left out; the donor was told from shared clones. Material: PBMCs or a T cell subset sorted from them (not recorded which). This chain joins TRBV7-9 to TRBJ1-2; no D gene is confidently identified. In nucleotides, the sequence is TGTGCCAGCAGCCTAATGAACAGTGAAGATTGCACCTTC. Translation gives CASSLMNSEDCTF.